The 32 T cell receptor beta chains reported below all come from one sample, sequenced in a study of T cells in Graves' hyperthyroidism and ophthalmopathy. Amplified regions were TCR beta CDR3 sequences from RNA transcripts. When the TCR CDR3 underwent first-round RT-PCR, the HTBI primer set was used. TCRdb fed the multiplex PCR reads into MiXCR, producing one record per CDR3 protein. Altogether 600,000 to 800,000 distinct CDR3 sequences are present, around a third being singletons, with the ten largest covering 31%. The sample was blood. The source of these receptors is a woman aged 40 to 50 with Graves' hyperthyroidism.

V usage is TRBV5-1 and J usage is TRBJ1-2; 9 bases map to TRBD1. The germline V gene has CDR1 SGHRS and CDR2 YFSETQ. The CDR3 consists of 15 residues. V shed 3 bases, J shed 3 bases, and the junction held 6 bases outside the gene matches. CDR3 nucleotides: TGCGCCAGCAGCTGGAAGGACAGGGGTGACTATGGCTACACCTTC. Translating it yields CASSWKDRGDYGYTF.

As concerns this clonotype: This may be a read error: a much more frequent sequence differs by one nucleotide. The chain carries TRBV25-1 and TRBJ2-3; D not resolved. This CDR3 contains 15 residues. Trimming pared 4 bases from V and 8 bases from J, leaving 19 bases between. Germline V gene data show CDR1 as MGHDK and CDR2 as SYGVNS. The CDR3 here is CASSGPSEALGTQYF. The CDR3, as DNA: TGTGCCAGCAGTGGGCCCAGCGAGGCGTTAGGTACGCAGTATTTT.

In its sample, this clonotype was seen many times. This rearrangement joins TRBV12-3 or TRBV12-4 to TRBJ1-1, with 9 bases identical to TRBD1. V gave up 5 bases and J gave up 1 base; unmatched junction bases: 2. The CDR3 consists of 14 residues. CDR3 coding DNA: TGTGCCAGCAGTGGGACAGGGTGGAACACTGAAGCTTTCTTT. The encoded protein is CASSGTGWNTEAFF.

The rearrangement joins TRBV7-9 to TRBJ2-5, with TRBD1 matching over 8 bases. The germline V gene has CDR1 SEHNR and CDR2 FQNEAQ (reference sequence). The ends lost 4 bases at V and 3 bases at J; junction bases unmatched: 13. This CDR3 is 17 amino acids long. CDR3 bases: TGTGCCAGCAGCTCCAGATATCAGGGGGCCCGAAAAGAGACCCAGTACTTC. It encodes CASSSRYQGARKETQYF.

This clonotype showed up many times. The chain couples TRBV7-9 to TRBJ1-5; the D gene is possibly TRBD1 (6 bases). Germline assignment: CDR1 SEHNR and CDR2 FQNEAQ (reference sequence). The length of the CDR3 is 14 residues. Trimming pared 5 bases from V and 3 bases from J, leaving 11 bases between. CDR3 in DNA: TGTGCCAGCAGCAGTGACAGGATCAATCAGCCCCAGCATTTT. Translating it yields CASSSDRINQPQHF. Variable domain in full (rest from reference TRBV7-9 and TRBJ1-5): DTGVSQNPRHKITKRGQNVTFRCDPISEHNRLYWYRQTLGQGPEFLTYFQNEAQLEKSRLLSDRFSAERPKGSFSTLEIQRTEQGDSAMYLCASSSDRINQPQHFGDGTRLSIL.

This clonotype was observed a single time. This chain uses TRBV6-4 with TRBJ1-2, with D perhaps TRBD1 (5 bases). The V gene lost 5 bases and the J gene lost 5 bases, with 18 bases spanning the gap. The CDR3 loop spans 15 amino acids. Germline CDR1 and CDR2: MRHNA and SNTAGT. CDR3 sequence reads: CASSSRDGGRYGYTF. CDR3 nucleotide sequence: TGTGCCAGCAGTTCCCGGGACGGGGGAAGGTATGGCTACACCTTC.

This clonotype was detected ten times or more. The chain employs TRBV10-3 and TRBJ2-2; the D is unclear. Trimming removed 6 bases at V and 1 base at J, with 3 bases between. Germline CDR1 reads ENHRY; CDR2 reads SYGVKD. The CDR3 runs to 12 residues. CDR3 coding DNA: TGTGCCATCAGGGAGAACACCGGGGAGCTGTTTTTT. Translation gives CAIRENTGELFF.

This rearrangement joins TRBV6-1 to TRBJ2-7; either TRBD1 or TRBD2 may supply D (5 bases each). Trimming removed 3 bases at V and 12 bases at J, with 15 bases between. Germline V gives CDR1 MNHNS, CDR2 SASEGT. This CDR3 has 12 residues. As DNA, the CDR3 is TGTGCCAGCAGTGAGGGAGTATTGAGGGGGTACTTC. Its translation: CASSEGVLRGYF.

There are many counts of this clonotype. This rearrangement joins TRBV15 to TRBJ1-1, with TRBD1 matching over 8 bases. The CDR3 length is 13 residues. V shed 5 bases, J shed 10 bases, and the junction held 9 bases outside the gene matches. The V gene's germline CDR1 is LNHNV and CDR2 YYDKDF (reference sequence). The CDR3 is CATSGFRGPGAFF. The CDR3 DNA reads as TGTGCCACCAGCGGATTCAGGGGGCCGGGAGCTTTCTTT. Supplemented by reference TRBV15 and TRBJ1-1, the full variable domain reads DAMVIQNPRYQVTQFGKPVTLSCSQTLNHNVMYWYQQKSSQAPKLLFHYYDKDFNNEADTPDNFQSRRPNTSFCFLDIRSPGLGDTAMYLCATSGFRGPGAFFGQGTRLTVV.

The table lists this clonotype with a few counts. The V and J genes are TRBV12-3 or TRBV12-4 and TRBJ1-2; D uncertain. Between the trimmed V and J ends, which lost 2 bases and 7 bases, there was a span of 11 bases. The CDR3 consists of 13 residues. Here the CDR3 reads CASSLQRDSGYTF. The CDR3 nucleotides are TGTGCCAGCAGTTTACAAAGGGATAGTGGCTACACCTTC.

The chain uses TRBV7-9 and TRBJ2-2; D may be TRBD2 (5 bases). The ends were cut back, 5 bases at V and 6 bases at J, with 16 bases in the middle. Germline CDR1 and CDR2: SEHNR and FQNEAQ (reference sequence). The CDR3 extends over 15 amino acids. CDR3 nucleotide sequence: TGTGCCAGCAGCCAAGATGAGGGCACAGCCGGGGAGCTGTTTTTT. This encodes CASSQDEGTAGELFF.

This clonotype showed up just a few times. The rearrangement uses TRBV2 and TRBJ1-2, with 7 positions matching TRBD1. The germline CDR1 and CDR2 sequences are SNHLY and FYNNEI. Unmatched junction bases numbered 19, after V lost 8 bases and J lost 4 bases. The CDR3 is 17 amino acids. CDR3 in DNA: TGTGCCAGCGTCTTCCCCAGGGGGGGGCCCACATCCTATGGCTACACCTTC. It yields the protein CASVFPRGGPTSYGYTF. The full variable domain, its missing parts supplied by reference TRBV2 and TRBJ1-2, is EPEVTQTPSHQVTQMGQEVILRCVPISNHLYFYWYRQILGQKVEFLVSFYNNEISEKSEIFDDQFSVERPDGSNFTLKIRSTKLEDSAMYFCASVFPRGGPTSYGYTFGSGTRLTVV.

There are many counts of this clonotype. The chain links TRBV20-1 to TRBJ1-4, with a tentative D call TRBD1 (5 bases). The CDR3 is 13 residues long. V shed 0 bases and J shed 11 bases, with 13 bases lying between them. From germline, CDR1 is DFQATT and CDR2 SNEGSKA (reference sequence). CDR3 coding DNA: TGCAGTGCTAGAGATCGAGTGGGGGGGAAACTGTTTTTT. Protein product: CSARDRVGGKLFF.

This clonotype showed up many times. The chain has TRBV29-1 and TRBJ1-2; D perhaps matches TRBD1 (5 bases). The CDR3 is 13 amino acids. Trimming took off 4 bases at V and 3 bases at J, with 12 bases between the two ends. CDR1 SQVTM and CDR2 ANQGSEA come from the germline V gene. The CDR3 DNA reads as TGCAGCGTTGGACAGAGTCTGGACTATGGCTACACCTTC. Translation gives CSVGQSLDYGYTF.

Of note for this clonotype: Since a much larger clone is just one base distant, this may be a read error. The rearrangement links TRBV7-9 to TRBJ2-5; D is undetermined. This CDR3 region has 13 residues. Germline V gene data show CDR1 as SEHNR and CDR2 as FQNEAQ (reference sequence). In DNA, the CDR3 is TGTACCAGCAGCCAATGGTTTGGGGAGACCCAGTACTTC. This encodes CTSSQWFGETQYF.

V gene TRBV29-1 combines with J gene TRBJ1-4; 9 nucleotides match TRBD1. V was pared by 6 bases and J by 5 bases, with 1 base of the junction left unmatched. Germline CDR1 is SQVTM and CDR2 is ANQGSEA. CDR3 size: 12 residues. The CDR3 spells CSVTGGNEKLFF. The CDR3 bases are TGCAGCGTGACAGGGGGAAATGAAAAACTGTTTTTT.

The chain employs TRBV10-3 and TRBJ2-2; D is uncertain. The V end was cut by 10 bases, the J end by 0 bases, with 21 bases between. This CDR3 is 17 amino acids long. CDR1 is ENHRY, CDR2 SYGVKD, per germline. Written as DNA, the CDR3 is TGTGCCACCTCACCCTTCGATTTGGAGACGAACACCGGGGAGCTGTTTTTT. This gives the protein CATSPFDLETNTGELFF.

This clonotype was recorded at least ten times. The chain is built from TRBV20-1 and TRBJ2-5; perhaps TRBD2 as D (5 bases). This CDR3 has 12 amino acids. Germline V gene lookup returns CDR1 DFQATT and CDR2 SNEGSKA (reference sequence). Trimming took off 2 bases at V and 2 bases at J, with 6 bases between the two ends. The CDR3 DNA sequence: TGCAGTGCTAGATCGGGGCAAGAGACCCAGTACTTC. Translated, it gives CSARSGQETQYF.

This clonotype showed up just a few times. J is TRBJ1-1 and V is TRBV3-1; D is unclear. Between the trimmed V and J ends, which lost 0 bases and 3 bases, there was a span of 8 bases. Germline lookup yields CDR1 LGHDT and CDR2 YNNKEL (reference sequence). The CDR3 totals 14 residues. The CDR3 reads CASSQEGSHTEAFF. CDR3 coding DNA: TGTGCCAGCAGCCAAGAAGGATCTCACACTGAAGCTTTCTTT.

The genes are TRBV5-1 and TRBJ2-2; D may correspond to TRBD1 or TRBD2 (5 bases each). The CDR3 spans 17 residues. Per germline, CDR1 SGHRS and CDR2 YFSETQ. The V end lost 1 base, the J end lost 1 base, and 14 bases lay between the germline ends. As DNA, the CDR3 is TGCGCCAGCAGCTTGTCCACCGGGGCCGTGAACACCGGGGAGCTGTTTTTT. This translates into CASSLSTGAVNTGELFF. Filled out from reference TRBV5-1 and TRBJ2-2, the complete variable domain reads KAGVTQTPRYLIKTRGQQVTLSCSPISGHRSVSWYQQTPGQGLQFLFEYFSETQRNKGNFPGRFSGRQFSNSRSEMNVSTLELGDSALYLCASSLSTGAVNTGELFFGEGSRLTVL.

CDR3 sequence reads: CASSVGSGFSYEQYF. The CDR3 coding sequence is TGTGCCAGCAGCGTAGGTAGCGGGTTTTCCTACGAGCAGTACTTC. The chain employs TRBV9 and TRBJ2-7, with 7 bases matching TRBD2. In germline, CDR1 is SGDLS, CDR2 YYNGEE. Trimming removed 0 bases from V and 1 base from J; junction bases left unmatched: 4. There are 15 residues in the CDR3.

This clonotype occurred a few times. One base away lies a much larger clone, so this may be a sequencing read error. The chain has TRBV11-2 and TRBJ2-2; D is undetermined. Germline CDR1 is SGHAT and CDR2 is FQNNGV. V was clipped by 6 bases and J by 1 base, with 3 bases between them. The CDR3 extends over 12 amino acids. Here the CDR3 reads CASRMNTGELFF. DNA for the CDR3: TGTGCCAGCAGGATGAACACCGGGGAGCTGTTTTTT.

The chain links TRBV5-1 to TRBJ2-2, with D perhaps being TRBD1 or TRBD2 (5 bases each). V lost 4 bases, J lost 3 bases, and 19 bases lay in between. This CDR3 region has 17 residues. Germline V gives CDR1 SGHRS, CDR2 YFSETQ. CDR3 bases: TGCGCCAGCAGCGCCCAATGGGGCGGGCGTGACACCGGGGAGCTGTTTTTT. This codes for CASSAQWGGRDTGELFF.

On this clonotype itself: This may be a read error, as it is one base from a much larger clone. The J gene is TRBJ2-7, the V gene TRBV7-3; 9 bases align to TRBD2. The germline gives CDR1 SGHTA, CDR2 FQGTGA. The CDR3 loop spans 16 amino acids. CDR3 residues: CASRDFLAGSPYERYF. The CDR3 DNA follows: TGTGCCAGCAGGGATTTTCTAGCGGGATCACCCTACGAGCGGTACTTC.

Ten or more counts support this clonotype. The chain links TRBV10-2 to TRBJ1-2, with TRBD1 identical over 7 bases. The CDR3 length is 10 residues. V trimming: 8 bases; J trimming: 8 bases; junction bases outside the gene matches: 2. The germline CDR1 and CDR2 sequences are WSHSY and SAAADI. CDR3 residues: CASAGGGYTF. The CDR3 nucleotides are TGCGCCAGCGCAGGGGGAGGCTACACCTTC.

V is TRBV11-1 and J is TRBJ2-7, with 10 bases lining up with TRBD2. Germline V CDR1 and CDR2: SGHAT, FQDESV (reference sequence). The trim removed 5 bases at V and 7 bases at J, leaving 11 bases unmatched. This CDR3 has 15 amino acids. The CDR3 spells CASSASGGAGNEQYF. In DNA, the CDR3 is TGTGCCAGCAGCGCCAGCGGGGGGGCCGGCAATGAGCAGTACTTC.

The rearrangement joins TRBV29-1 to TRBJ1-2; D is unclear. The CDR3 is 15 residues long. CDR1 and CDR2 from the germline V gene are SQVTM and ANQGSEA. V was clipped by 3 bases and J by 8 bases, with 22 bases between them. The CDR3 spells CSVDDGERFMSGYTF. Written as DNA, the CDR3 is TGCAGCGTTGACGACGGGGAGCGTTTCATGTCGGGCTACACCTTC.

This clonotype was counted a few times. The chain carries TRBV11-2 and TRBJ1-5; D call uncertain. The CDR3 is 14 residues long. The V gene lost 5 bases and the J gene lost 6 bases, with 14 bases spanning the gap. Germline V gene sequence: CDR1 SGHAT, CDR2 FQNNGV. The DNA for the CDR3 is TGTGCCAGCAGCCAGGACGGGTCCGGTCAGCCCCAGCATTTT. Translation gives CASSQDGSGQPQHF.

A remark on this clonotype: The junction and the germline gene differ at one end; a read error may be behind it. This chain connects TRBV13 to TRBJ1-3; TRBD1 is a possible D gene (6 bases). Germline lookup yields CDR1 PRHDT and CDR2 FYEKMQ (reference sequence). This CDR3 region has 16 residues. CDR3 region: CASSFVGGQAGNTIYF. CDR3 bases: TGTGCCAGCAGCTTCGTCGGGGGGCAAGCTGGAAACACAATATATTTT.

This clonotype has a count of ten or more. One end of the junction fails to match germline, which may point to a read error. V gene TRBV10-3 combines with J gene TRBJ2-7, with D possibly called TRBD1 or TRBD2 (6 bases each). Germline CDR1 and CDR2: ENHRY and SYGVKD. The CDR3 spans 11 residues. The CDR3 here is CAISGSGAWDF. The CDR3 DNA is TGTGCCATCAGTGGCTCGGGGGCTTGGGACTTC.

This clonotype has at least ten counts. V usage is TRBV7-9 and J usage is TRBJ1-1; D call uncertain. The CDR3 loop spans 11 amino acids. CDR1 and CDR2 from the germline V gene are SEHNR and FQNEAQ (reference sequence). V was clipped by 5 bases and J by 6 bases, with 7 bases between them. The CDR3 nucleotides are TGTGCCAGCAGCCGTGCCGCTGAAGCTTTCTTT. It encodes CASSRAAEAFF.

The chain joins TRBV29-1 to TRBJ1-2; D call uncertain. CDR3 length equals 12 residues. The germline V gene has CDR1 SQVTM and CDR2 ANQGSEA. V lost 4 bases, J lost 3 bases, and 9 bases lay in between. The CDR3 region has the DNA TGCAGCGTTGGTGGGCCGGACTATGGCTACACCTTC. This gives the protein CSVGGPDYGYTF.